The clone carrying this TCR beta chain was picked up one time. The data derive from a study of CD8+ T cells in alopecia areata. For the study at large: Percent affected scalp area, the SALT score, rated treated patients' severity.

Extracted from the samples, RNA was reverse transcribed into cDNA to serve as the sequencing template. Profiled with immunoSEQ multiplex PCR; TCRdb holds only in-frame clones, not every one. The data show 150,000 to 200,000 clones, about 47% seen once. Treatment given: oral pan-JAK inhibitor, 5-10 mg twice daily. The germline CDR1 and CDR2 sequences are SNHLY and FYNNEI. The CDR3 totals 15 residues. The germline V and J ends were trimmed by 8 bases and 2 bases, with 15 bases remaining between them. The chain recombines TRBV2 with TRBJ1-4; D gene uncertain. Sequencing was performed on CD8+ T cells sorted from blood, taken at approximately week 52, from a patient treated with tofacitinib. This sequence was found in a human donor with alopecia areata. CDR3 nucleotide sequence: TGTGCCAGCCGGCGGGGTGAAGCGACTAATGAAAAACTGTTTTTT. It codes for CASRRGEATNEKLFF.